The 20 T cell receptor beta chains below all came from one sample that was sequenced in a study of cytomegalovirus exposure and HLA in healthy donors. PCR employed 60 Vbeta and 13 Jbeta primers. Measured with immunoSEQ multiplex PCR; TCRdb has only the in-frame clones, and not every one. The sample contains about 130,000 clones, more than 75% of which appear only once. Sequencing was done on a sample of PBMCs. The receptors originated from a man aged 25 to 40 in good health and CMV-seronegative.

J is TRBJ1-4 and V is TRBV28; D is undetermined. This CDR3 region has 15 residues. The V gene's germline CDR1 is MDHEN and CDR2 SYDVKM. The V end lost 5 bases, the J end lost 0 bases, and 10 bases lay between the germline ends. The CDR3 DNA sequence: TGTGCCAGCAGTGCCACAGCAGCAACTAATGAAAAACTGTTTTTT. It translates to CASSATAATNEKLFF.

The chain joins TRBV2 to TRBJ1-5, with 9 bases fitting TRBD1. The CDR3 runs to 15 residues. In germline, CDR1 is SNHLY, CDR2 FYNNEI. V dropped 6 bases and J dropped 5; count of bases not matched to a gene: 8. The DNA for the CDR3 is TGTGCCAGCAGCCTAGTGGGACAGGGATATCAGCCCCAGCATTTT. Encoded protein: CASSLVGQGYQPQHF.

The chain recombines TRBV15 with TRBJ2-1; 7 nucleotides agree with TRBD2. The CDR3 is 14 amino acids. The germline gives CDR1 LNHNV, CDR2 YYDKDF (reference sequence). The V segment lost 8 bases and the J segment 8 bases; nucleotides outside the gene matches: 12. The CDR3 sequence: CATGRGLTSDEQFF. The CDR3, as DNA: TGTGCCACCGGTCGTGGACTAACTAGCGATGAGCAGTTCTTC.

As regards this clone: The sample contains more than one DNA sequence encoding this CDR3. The gene calls are TRBV27 and TRBJ1-4; 7 bases line up with TRBD1. The CDR3 totals 16 residues. From germline, CDR1 is MNHEY and CDR2 SMNVEV (reference sequence). After removal of 6 bases from V and 5 bases from J, the junction contained 12 bases not matched to a gene. The CDR3 loop is CASRKGAQGTNEKLFF. CDR3 nucleotide sequence: TGTGCCAGCAGGAAGGGGGCGCAGGGAACCAATGAAAAACTGTTTTTT.

This clone was picked up many times. The chain recombines TRBV28 with TRBJ2-3; TRBD1 matches 7 bases. The CDR3 has 15 residues. V shed 6 bases and J 1 base; nucleotides not matched to a gene: 7. Germline CDR1 reads MDHEN; CDR2 reads SYDVKM. CDR3 sequence reads: CASRIRQGGTDTQYF. CDR3 in DNA: TGTGCCAGCAGAATAAGACAGGGTGGCACAGATACGCAGTATTTT.

This chain links TRBV7-8 with TRBJ2-5; 7 bases agree with TRBD1. V shed 1 base and J 4 bases; nucleotides not matched to a gene: 3. Germline lookup yields CDR1 SGHVS and CDR2 FQNEAQ. The CDR3 runs to 14 residues. The CDR3: CASSLVAGGETQYF. The DNA of the CDR3 is TGTGCCAGCAGCTTAGTCGCAGGGGGAGAGACCCAGTACTTC.

This clone has a single count. CDR3 protein: CASSQEALAKNIQYF. The DNA for the CDR3 is TGTGCCAGCAGCCAAGAGGCTTTAGCCAAAAACATTCAGTACTTC. J is TRBJ2-4 and V is TRBV4-2; no firm D call. Deletions cut 0 bases from V and 0 bases from J, with 6 bases between. Germline lookup yields CDR1 LGHNA and CDR2 YNFKEQ. The CDR3 has 15 amino acids.

The chain employs TRBV7-2 and TRBJ1-2, with D possibly being TRBD1 (6 bases). Per the germline V gene, CDR1 is SGHTA and CDR2 is FQGNSA. V gave up 3 bases and J gave up 8 bases, with 13 bases separating them. The CDR3 length is 13 residues. The CDR3: CASSFQGMGGYTF. The DNA for the CDR3 is TGTGCCAGCAGCTTTCAGGGGATGGGGGGCTACACCTTC.

In DNA form, the CDR3 reads TGCGCCAGCAGCTTGGAGGGCAGGACAAACACCGGGGAGCTGTTTTTT. This translates into CASSLEGRTNTGELFF. The genes are TRBV5-1 and TRBJ2-2, with TRBD1 as a possible D gene (5 bases). This CDR3 is built from 16 residues. The germline V gene encodes CDR1 SGHRS and CDR2 YFSETQ. The V end was cut by 0 bases, the J end by 2 bases, with 11 bases between.

The chain links TRBV5-8 to TRBJ1-2; possibly TRBD1 for D (6 bases). CDR3 length: 14 residues. The V end was cut by 1 base, the J end by 6 bases, with 13 bases between. Germline CDR1 is SGHTS and CDR2 is YDEGEE. The CDR3 is CASSLTGHNDGYTF. The CDR3 DNA reads as TGTGCCAGCAGCTTGACAGGGCACAATGATGGCTACACCTTC. Full variable domain (missing parts from reference TRBV5-8 and TRBJ1-2): EAGVTQSPTHLIKTRGQQATLRCSPISGHTSVYWYQQALGLGLQFLLWYDEGEERNRGNFPPRFSGRQFPNYSSELNVNALELEDSALYLCASSLTGHNDGYTFGSGTRLTVV.

The rearrangement links TRBV5-5 to TRBJ2-3; D uncertain. Between the trimmed V and J ends, which lost 0 bases and 5 bases, there was a span of 10 bases. The CDR3 extends over 14 amino acids. The V gene's germline CDR1 is SGHKS and CDR2 YYEKEE (reference sequence). CDR3 DNA sequence: TGTGCCAGCAGCTTGGAACATGGTCGAGATACGCAGTATTTT. It is translated as CASSLEHGRDTQYF.

The V call is TRBV29-1, the J call TRBJ1-1, with 9 bases matching TRBD1. This CDR3 is 15 amino acids long. The germline V gene encodes CDR1 SQVTM and CDR2 ANQGSEA. V lost 4 bases to trimming and J lost 5 bases; unmatched junction nucleotides: 11. CDR3: CSVGRSGQGGTEAFF. CDR3 nucleotide sequence: TGCAGCGTTGGACGGTCGGGACAGGGTGGGACTGAAGCTTTCTTT.

This chain joins TRBV5-1 and TRBJ1-2; maybe TRBD1 (5 bases). The CDR3 consists of 14 residues. Germline V gene lookup returns CDR1 SGHRS and CDR2 YFSETQ. The V end lost 4 bases, the J end lost 8 bases, and 18 bases lay between the germline ends. The CDR3 region is CASSGGSTLTGYTF. The CDR3 DNA follows: TGCGCCAGCAGCGGGGGGTCCACTTTAACGGGCTACACCTTC.

V and J are TRBV10-1 and TRBJ2-3; D possibly corresponds to TRBD2 (6 bases). V was trimmed by 7 bases and J by 5 bases, leaving 10 bases between them. Germline CDR1 reads WNHNN; CDR2 reads SYGVQD (reference sequence). CDR3 length equals 12 residues. Here the CDR3 reads CASIRRGDTQYF. CDR3 nucleotide sequence: TGCGCCAGCATCCGGAGGGGAGATACGCAGTATTTT.

The rearrangement joins TRBV9 to TRBJ2-7; 7 nucleotides line up with TRBD1. V lost 0 bases, J lost 3 bases, and 6 bases stayed unmatched. Per the germline V gene, CDR1 is SGDLS and CDR2 is YYNGEE. The CDR3 contains 15 residues. CDR3 loop: CASSVVQGPIYEQYF. The CDR3 bases are TGTGCCAGCAGCGTAGTACAGGGGCCCATCTACGAGCAGTACTTC.

The chain is built from TRBV6-6 and TRBJ2-1; 13 nucleotides agree with TRBD2. CDR3 length: 16 residues. V trimming: 6 bases; J trimming: 7 bases; junction bases outside the gene matches: 9. Germline loops: CDR1 MNHNY, CDR2 SVGAGI (reference sequence). In nucleotides, the CDR3 is TGTGCCAGCAGCCAGACCGGGACTAGCGGGATGAATGAGCAGTTCTTC. The encoded protein is CASSQTGTSGMNEQFF.

This clone was counted once. The chain is built from TRBV5-4 and TRBJ2-7; 8 positions match TRBD1. The CDR3 loop spans 14 amino acids. Germline V gene sequence: CDR1 SGHNT, CDR2 YYREEE (reference sequence). V was pared by 7 bases and J by 6 bases, with 12 bases of the junction left unmatched. CDR3 amino acids: CASGGQGFSTEQYF. DNA for the CDR3: TGTGCCAGCGGTGGACAGGGTTTTTCTACCGAGCAGTACTTC. The entire variable domain, with the rest obtained from reference TRBV5-4 and TRBJ2-7, is as follows: ETGVTQSPTHLIKTRGQQVTLRCSSQSGHNTVSWYQQALGQGPQFIFQYYREEENGRGNFPPRFSGLQFPNYSSELNVNALELDDSALYLCASGGQGFSTEQYFGPGTRLTVT.

The V call is TRBV7-6, the J call TRBJ2-1; 8 nucleotides match TRBD2. Germline V lookup: CDR1 SGHVS, CDR2 FNYEAQ. The CDR3 covers 15 residues. Germline trimming cut 3 bases from V and 4 bases from J; bases unmatched to any gene: 5. The CDR3 loop reads CASSFSGGPYNEQFF. CDR3 sequence (DNA): TGTGCCAGCAGCTTCTCGGGGGGGCCTTACAATGAGCAGTTCTTC.

This chain uses TRBV30 with TRBJ1-3, with D possibly matching TRBD1 (6 bases). Germline V gene sequence: CDR1 GTSNPN, CDR2 SVGIG (reference sequence). V lost 0 bases and J lost 0, with 15 bases in between. This CDR3 is 17 amino acids long. CDR3 coding DNA: TGTGCCTGGAGTGTATTAGCAGGGGAATTCTCTGGAAACACCATATATTTT. This sequence encodes CAWSVLAGEFSGNTIYF.

By sample fraction, this clone is medium-sized. This chain uses TRBV6-6 with TRBJ1-5, with D hard to call. Germline CDR1 and CDR2: MNHNY and SVGAGI (reference sequence). Trimming took 6 bases from V and 1 from J, leaving 16 bases between them. The CDR3 extends over 16 amino acids. Written as DNA, the CDR3 is TGTGCCAGCAGGCCTCGGGGAGAAGGGAGCAATCAGCCCCAGCATTTT. Its protein is CASRPRGEGSNQPQHF.